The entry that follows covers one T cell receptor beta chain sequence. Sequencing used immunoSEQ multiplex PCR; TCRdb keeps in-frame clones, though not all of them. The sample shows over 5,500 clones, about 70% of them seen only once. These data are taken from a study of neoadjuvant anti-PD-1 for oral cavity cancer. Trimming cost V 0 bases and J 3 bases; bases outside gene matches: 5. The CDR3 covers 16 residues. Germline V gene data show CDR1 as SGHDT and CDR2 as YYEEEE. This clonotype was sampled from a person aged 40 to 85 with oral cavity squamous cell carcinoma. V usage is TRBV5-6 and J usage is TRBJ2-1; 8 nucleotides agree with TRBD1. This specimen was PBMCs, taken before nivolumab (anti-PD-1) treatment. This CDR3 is CASSLVDRADYNEQFF. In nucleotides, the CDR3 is TGTGCCAGCAGCTTGGTGGACAGGGCAGACTACAATGAGCAGTTCTTC.